These 23 T cell receptor beta chains were sequenced from one sample in a study of siplizumab effects on memory and regulatory T cells. Assay: immunoSEQ multiplex PCR; the TCRdb copy retains only in-frame clones and omits some. Of about 60,000 clones listed, over 65% are singletons. The source material was memory CD4+ T cells sorted from blood. The receptors stem from a human donor in good health.

The V gene is TRBV27, the J gene TRBJ2-1; the D gene could be TRBD1 or TRBD2 (7 bases each). Germline assignment: CDR1 MNHEY and CDR2 SMNVEV (reference sequence). The CDR3 extends over 17 amino acids. The V and J ends lost 2 bases and 7 bases respectively, with 21 bases between them. The CDR3 protein is CASSLGEGGGKLNEQFF. The CDR3 coding sequence is TGTGCCAGCAGTTTAGGGGAGGGAGGGGGCAAATTGAATGAGCAGTTCTTC.

There are a few counts of this clone. This chain joins TRBV5-5 and TRBJ1-1, with 7 bases fitting TRBD1. V was pared by 10 bases and J by 3 bases, with 12 bases of the junction left unmatched. CDR1 and CDR2 (germline): SGHKS, YYEKEE (reference sequence). CDR3 length: 14 amino acids. CDR3 sequence (DNA): TGTGCCGGTGACTCGGAGGGGGCGCACACTGAAGCTTTCTTT. Translated: CAGDSEGAHTEAFF.

This clone has a single count. The V call is TRBV6-6, the J call TRBJ1-5, with D maybe TRBD1 (6 bases). The CDR3 runs to 15 residues. Germline loops: CDR1 MNHNY, CDR2 SVGAGI (reference sequence). V was clipped by 6 bases and J by 6 bases, with 18 bases between them. The CDR3 DNA reads as TGTGCCAGCAGGGGACAACAGGATTCGGCTCAGCCCCAGCATTTT. It specifies CASRGQQDSAQPQHF.

This chain uses TRBV6-5 with TRBJ2-7; 9 bases agree with TRBD2. This CDR3 spans 13 amino acids. The V and J ends lost 5 bases and 6 bases, in that order; junction bases with no gene match: 5. The germline V gene has CDR1 MNHEY and CDR2 SVGAGI. The CDR3 sequence is CASSDGLASEQYF. In DNA, the CDR3 is TGTGCCAGCAGTGACGGACTAGCGTCCGAGCAGTACTTC.

The chain couples TRBV28 to TRBJ1-1; perhaps TRBD1 as D (5 bases). Germline V gene sequence: CDR1 MDHEN, CDR2 SYDVKM. The CDR3 sequence is 17 residues long. Trimming cost V 2 bases and J 7 bases, with 23 bases left between them. The CDR3 nucleotides read TGTGCCAGCAGTTTAGGTACAGGCATATTCCTAAGGGGTGAAGCTTTCTTT. The encoded protein is CASSLGTGIFLRGEAFF.

V and J are TRBV5-5 and TRBJ2-2; unclear D gene. This CDR3 spans 18 amino acids. Trimming left V 1 base short and J 1 base short, with 17 bases between. Germline CDR1 is SGHKS and CDR2 is YYEKEE (reference sequence). CDR3 in DNA: TGTGCCAGCAGCTTGTCCGCTACCCTCTATATGAACACCGGGGAGCTGTTTTTT. Translated: CASSLSATLYMNTGELFF.

This rearrangement joins TRBV30 to TRBJ1-5; D remains unclear. Trimming pared 2 bases from V and 5 bases from J, leaving 7 bases between. The germline CDR1 and CDR2 sequences are GTSNPN and SVGIG (reference sequence). The CDR3 length is 12 residues. The CDR3 region has the DNA TGTGCCTGGAGTTTTGGTGATCAGCCCCAGCATTTT. It specifies CAWSFGDQPQHF.

This clone was counted between two and nine times. This chain joins TRBV19 and TRBJ2-1; 14 bases align to TRBD2. Per the germline V gene, CDR1 is LNHDA and CDR2 is SQIVND (reference sequence). J gave up 10 bases and V 5 bases, and 7 bases lay outside the gene matches. The CDR3 has 15 residues. The CDR3 region has the DNA TGTGCCAGTAGTCCCCAGGGACTAGCGGGAGTGGAGCAGTTCTTC. Its translation: CASSPQGLAGVEQFF.

The genes are TRBV19 and TRBJ1-2, with D hard to call. The V gene's germline CDR1 is LNHDA and CDR2 SQIVND (reference sequence). There are 11 residues in the CDR3. V lost 3 bases, J lost 6 bases, and 5 bases lay in between. CDR3 nucleotide sequence: TGTGCCAGTAGTATGTGGGATGGCTACACCTTC. Its translation is CASSMWDGYTF.

The V and J genes are TRBV6-5 and TRBJ2-1; TRBD2 aligns across 11 bases. Germline V CDR1 and CDR2: MNHEY, SVGAGI. This CDR3 has 14 amino acids. V was clipped by 5 bases and J by 8 bases; unmatched bases: 5. DNA of the CDR3: TGTGCCAGCAGTAGACTAGCGGGGATCGATGAGCAGTTCTTC. Amino acid sequence: CASSRLAGIDEQFF.

The genes are TRBV5-4 and TRBJ1-1, with a possible D match to TRBD1 (5 bases). The CDR3 extends over 14 amino acids. V was clipped by 4 bases and J by 8 bases, with 18 bases between them. In germline, CDR1 is SGHNT, CDR2 YYREEE (reference sequence). Written as DNA, the CDR3 is TGTGCCAGCAGCCTCGACAGCGATGGAACCGAAGCTTTCTTT. Its translation: CASSLDSDGTEAFF.

The chain has TRBV5-1 and TRBJ2-1; 9 nucleotides match TRBD1. Germline loops: CDR1 SGHRS, CDR2 YFSETQ. The trim removed 3 bases at V and 3 bases at J, leaving 7 bases unmatched. CDR3 length: 16 residues. CDR3 sequence: CASSSLGQGFYNEQFF. The CDR3 coding sequence is TGCGCCAGCAGCTCCCTGGGACAGGGATTCTACAATGAGCAGTTCTTC. The complete variable domain, with remaining parts taken from reference TRBV5-1 and TRBJ2-1, reads KAGVTQTPRYLIKTRGQQVTLSCSPISGHRSVSWYQQTPGQGLQFLFEYFSETQRNKGNFPGRFSGRQFSNSRSEMNVSTLELGDSALYLCASSSLGQGFYNEQFFGPGTRLTVL.

The chain has TRBV28 and TRBJ2-7, with TRBD1 matching 9 bases. V was clipped by 5 bases and J by 2 bases; unmatched bases: 4. The CDR3 contains 14 residues. Germline loops: CDR1 MDHEN, CDR2 SYDVKM. The chain's CDR3 is CASSPQGATYEQYF. The CDR3 nucleotides are TGTGCCAGCAGTCCACAGGGGGCCACCTACGAGCAGTACTTC.

The chain combines TRBV4-1 with TRBJ2-2; D possibly uses TRBD1 or TRBD2 (7 bases each). CDR1 is MGHRA and CDR2 is YSYEKL in the germline V gene. Between the trimmed V and J ends, which lost 3 bases and 3 bases, there was a span of 14 bases. CDR3 size: 16 residues. The DNA for the CDR3 is TGCGCCAGCAGCCACCAGGGGGGGGCGGACACCGGGGAGCTGTTTTTT. Residues: CASSHQGGADTGELFF.

The chain links TRBV7-9 to TRBJ1-3, with D uncertain. The CDR3 has 16 amino acids. Germline values: CDR1 SEHNR, CDR2 FQNEAQ (reference sequence). Between the trimmed V and J ends, which lost 5 bases and 2 bases, there was a span of 16 bases. This CDR3 reads CASSPLEGLAGNTIYF. In nucleotides, the CDR3 is TGTGCCAGCAGCCCATTAGAGGGCCTTGCTGGAAACACCATATATTTT.

V and J are TRBV18 and TRBJ1-4; D gene uncertain. V gave up 0 bases and J gave up 7 bases, with 9 bases separating them. The CDR3 consists of 14 residues. Per the germline V gene, CDR1 is KGHSH and CDR2 is LQKENI. In DNA, the CDR3 is TGTGCCAGCTCACCACCCGCACAGCTTGAAAAACTGTTTTTT. Residues: CASSPPAQLEKLFF.

The chain joins TRBV2 to TRBJ1-2; 10 bases match TRBD1. The germline V gene has CDR1 SNHLY and CDR2 FYNNEI. The V and J ends lost 6 bases and 6 bases, in that order; junction bases with no gene match: 10. The CDR3 sequence is 15 residues long. CDR3 bases: TGTGCCAGCAGGAGGGACAGGGGAAGTTTAGATGGCTACACCTTC. The encoded protein is CASRRDRGSLDGYTF.

The chain has TRBV5-6 and TRBJ2-5; 8 bases map to TRBD2. From germline, CDR1 is SGHDT and CDR2 YYEEEE. The junction had 6 bases not matched to a gene; V was cut back by 0 bases and J by 5 bases. The CDR3 extends over 15 amino acids. The CDR3 loop is CASSLARGGLETQYF. For the CDR3, the DNA is TGTGCCAGCAGCTTGGCTCGCGGGGGGCTCGAGACCCAGTACTTC.

On this clone: A read error may produce the germline difference seen at one junction end. The chain joins TRBV5-8 to TRBJ2-3, with TRBD2 as a possible D gene (6 bases). The CDR3 contains 16 residues. Germline CDR1 is SGHTS and CDR2 is YDEGEE. CDR3 nucleotides: TGTGCCAGCAGAAGAGGGTCACCCACTAGCACATATACGCAGTATTTT. Its protein is CASRRGSPTSTYTQYF.

This clone showed up just once. This chain links TRBV2 with TRBJ1-4; D call uncertain. V gave up 10 bases and J gave up 2 bases, with 17 bases separating them. The CDR3 spans 15 residues. Germline CDR1 and CDR2: SNHLY and FYNNEI. This chain's CDR3 is CAIRRGSITNEKLFF. The CDR3 DNA reads as TGTGCCATACGACGTGGAAGTATTACTAATGAAAAACTGTTTTTT.

This chain connects TRBV14 to TRBJ1-5; maybe TRBD1 (6 bases). The CDR3 runs to 14 residues. CDR1 is SGHDN, CDR2 FVKESK, per germline. Trimming removed 3 bases from V and 4 bases from J, with 10 bases in between. CDR3 amino acids: CASSQQGSNQPQHF. The CDR3 DNA follows: TGTGCCAGCAGCCAGCAGGGGTCAAATCAGCCCCAGCATTTT.

V gene TRBV6-5 combines with J gene TRBJ1-2, with 10 nucleotides matching TRBD1. Trimming cost V 2 bases and J 6 bases; bases outside gene matches: 6. Per germline, CDR1 MNHEY and CDR2 SVGAGI. The CDR3 is made up of 15 amino acids. CDR3 in amino acids: CASSYVGQGIDGYTF. The CDR3 DNA reads TGTGCCAGCAGTTACGTGGGACAGGGGATCGATGGCTACACCTTC.

The rearrangement uses TRBV7-3 and TRBJ2-1, with a tentative D call TRBD2 (5 bases). The germline V and J ends were trimmed by 4 bases and 6 bases, with 10 bases remaining between them. Germline assignment: CDR1 SGHTA and CDR2 FQGTGA. The CDR3 has 13 amino acids. CDR3 sequence reads: CASSWTRSNEQFF. Written as DNA, the CDR3 is TGTGCCAGCAGCTGGACTCGAAGCAATGAGCAGTTCTTC.